This T cell receptor (beta chain) was found in a study of cytomegalovirus exposure and HLA in healthy donors. The CDR3 sequence is 16 residues long. Germline assignment: CDR1 SGHRS and CDR2 YFSETQ. V lost 0 bases, J lost 4 bases, and 14 bases lay in between. The PCR used 60 Vbeta and 13 Jbeta primers. Only in-frame clones appear in the TCRdb table, and some are missing; sequencing was by immunoSEQ multiplex PCR. The sample includes 270,000 or so clones, around 90% of them seen just once. This sequence originates from a girl aged 2-9 years in good health and CMV-seronegative. V usage is TRBV5-1 and J usage is TRBJ2-1, with D unresolved. The material sequenced was PBMCs. CDR3 nucleotides: TGCGCCAGCAGCTTGGTTGGGCAGCCCCTATACAATGAGCAGTTCTTC. It specifies CASSLVGQPLYNEQFF.